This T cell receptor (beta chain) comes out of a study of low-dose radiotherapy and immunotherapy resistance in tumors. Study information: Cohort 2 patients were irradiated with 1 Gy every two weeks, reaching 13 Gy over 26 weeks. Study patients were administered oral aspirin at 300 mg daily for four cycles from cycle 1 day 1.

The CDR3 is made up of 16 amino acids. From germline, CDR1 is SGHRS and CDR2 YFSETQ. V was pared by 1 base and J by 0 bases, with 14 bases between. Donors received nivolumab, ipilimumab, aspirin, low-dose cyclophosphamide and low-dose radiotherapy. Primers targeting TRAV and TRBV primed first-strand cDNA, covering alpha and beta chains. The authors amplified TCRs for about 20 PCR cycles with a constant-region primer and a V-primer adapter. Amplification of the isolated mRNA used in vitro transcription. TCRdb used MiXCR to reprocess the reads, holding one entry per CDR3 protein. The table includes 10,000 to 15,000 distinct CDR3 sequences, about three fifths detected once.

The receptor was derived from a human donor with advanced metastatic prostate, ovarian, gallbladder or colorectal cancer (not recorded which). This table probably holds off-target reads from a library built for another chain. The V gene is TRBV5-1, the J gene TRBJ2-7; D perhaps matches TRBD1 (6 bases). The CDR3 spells CASSLYSGALSYEQYF. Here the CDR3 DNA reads TGCGCCAGCAGCTTGTATTCAGGGGCCCTCTCCTACGAGCAGTACTTC.